These T cell receptor beta chains were read from a single sample in a study of molecular identifiers for immune sequencing clone quantification. TCRdb re-called the PCR reads with MiXCR, one entry per CDR3 protein. The sample has some 650,000 distinct CDR3 sequences; 20% are singletons. Source material: naive CD8+ T cells from blood, with Jurkat cell RNA spiked in. These receptors were obtained from a human donor in good health. Some libraries in this study had Jurkat cell RNA spiked in. The CDR3 runs from the conserved cysteine through the conserved F or W. Each record gives: D gene, clone size, V gene, J gene, CDR3 protein, CDR3 DNA. D genes are given only for firm matches. Clone sizes are given selectively: once, few, many, or a class where the clone is expanded.

TRBD2,few,TRBV13,TRBJ2-5,CASSLEASGGQETQYF,TGTGCCAGCAGCTTAGAGGCTAGCGGGGGGCAAGAGACCCAGTACTTC
-,many,TRBV25-1,TRBJ2-3,CASSEDRDPKETDTQYF,TGTGCCAGCAGTGAAGACCGGGACCCCAAGGAGACAGATACGCAGTATTTT
-,many,TRBV7-9,TRBJ2-4,CASSLNREGVSAKNIQYF,TGTGCCAGCAGCTTAAACAGGGAAGGGGTGTCGGCCAAAAACATTCAGTACTTC
-,many,TRBV7-9,TRBJ2-3,CASSRTGTSTDTQYF,TGTGCCAGCAGCCGTACTGGGACTAGCACAGATACGCAGTATTTT
-,many,TRBV6-2/TRBV6-3,TRBJ2-5,CASSTSLEGLAKETQYF,TGTGCCAGCAGTACGTCCCTAGAAGGACTCGCTAAAGAGACCCAGTACTTC
-,many,TRBV15,TRBJ1-5,CATSRESVSGNQPQHF,TGTGCCACCAGCAGAGAGTCGGTATCTGGCAATCAGCCCCAGCATTTT
-,many,TRBV14,TRBJ2-7,CASSQDQPGGAYSYEQYF,TGTGCCAGCAGCCAAGATCAGCCAGGGGGGGCCTACTCCTACGAGCAGTACTTC
-,few,TRBV10-1,TRBJ2-1,CASSESVPATAYNEQFF,TGCGCCAGCAGTGAGTCGGTACCCGCGACAGCGTACAATGAGCAGTTCTTC
-,many,TRBV5-6,TRBJ2-5,CASSLVGEKTQYF,TGTGCCAGCAGCTTGGTTGGTGAGAAGACCCAGTACTTC
TRBD1,few,TRBV4-1,TRBJ1-1,CASSRKGTAEAFF,TGCGCCAGCAGCCGAAAGGGGACAGCTGAAGCTTTCTTT
-,-,TRBV27,TRBJ1-6,CASARDINSPLHF,TGTGCCAGCGCCCGGGACATTAATTCACCCCTCCACTTT
TRBD2,many,TRBV11-2,TRBJ2-1,CASSLARDSGVYNEQFF,TGTGCCAGCAGCCTCGCTCGTGATAGCGGGGTTTACAATGAGCAGTTCTTC
TRBD2,few,TRBV4-3,TRBJ2-2,CASSLGLAGAGELFF,TGCGCCAGCAGCCTAGGACTAGCGGGGGCTGGGGAGCTGTTTTTT
-,many,TRBV6-6,TRBJ2-5,CASSFSVRSQETQYF,TGTGCCAGCAGTTTCTCTGTACGCTCACAAGAGACCCAGTACTTC
TRBD1,few,TRBV29-1,TRBJ2-3,CSARRWDRGSTDTQYF,TGCAGCGCCCGAAGGTGGGACAGGGGTTCTACAGATACGCAGTATTTT
-,many,TRBV19,TRBJ1-5,CASSIGSESGRISNQPQHF,TGTGCCAGTAGTATTGGCTCCGAGTCAGGCCGCATTAGCAATCAGCCCCAGCATTTT
-,-,TRBV29-1,TRBJ2-7,CSVTWESSYDQYF,TGCAGCGTCACGTGGGAGTCGTCTTACGATCAGTACTTC
-,many,TRBV29-1,TRBJ2-4,CSVEEVAGKNIQYF,TGCAGCGTTGAAGAGGTCGCGGGGAAAAACATTCAGTACTTC
TRBD1,few,TRBV7-9,TRBJ1-2,CASSLGTGYPYGYTF,TGTGCCAGCAGCTTGGGGACAGGGTATCCCTATGGCTACACCTTC
-,many,TRBV4-3,TRBJ2-7,CASSQDSASSYEQYF,TGCGCCAGCAGCCAAGATTCAGCTAGCTCCTACGAGCAGTACTTC
-,many,TRBV25-1,TRBJ1-6,CASSEYSGARNSPLHF,TGTGCCAGCAGTGAATATTCAGGGGCCAGAAATTCACCCCTCCACTTT
TRBD1,many,TRBV12-3/TRBV12-4,TRBJ1-6,CASSETGSSYNSPLHF,TGTGCCAGCAGCGAGACAGGGTCATCCTATAATTCACCCCTCCACTTT
TRBD2,many,TRBV6-2/TRBV6-3,TRBJ2-1,CASTASGRFYEQFF,TGTGCCAGCACGGCAAGCGGGAGGTTTTATGAGCAGTTCTTC
TRBD2,many,TRBV7-7,TRBJ2-1,CASSPRLAASNEQFF,TGTGCTAGCAGCCCCCGACTAGCAGCCAGCAATGAGCAGTTCTTC
-,many,TRBV14,TRBJ2-2,CASSQDRRAGSKNTGELFF,TGTGCCAGCAGCCAAGATCGGAGGGCGGGTTCCAAGAACACCGGGGAGCTGTTTTTT
TRBD1,few,TRBV10-3,TRBJ2-7,CAISEGTGVSYF,TGTGCCATCAGTGAAGGGACAGGGGTATCGTACTTC
TRBD1,many,TRBV20-1,TRBJ1-6,CSATQTGDVGNSPLHF,TGCAGTGCTACTCAGACAGGGGATGTTGGTAATTCACCCCTCCACTTT
-,few,TRBV4-3,TRBJ2-2,CASSQTSTRSTGELFF,TGCGCCAGCAGCCAGACCTCTACGCGGTCCACCGGGGAGCTGTTTTTT
TRBD1,few,TRBV24-1,TRBJ1-1,CATNTITGGNTEAFF,TGTGCCACCAATACCATCACAGGGGGGAACACTGAAGCTTTCTTT
-,many,TRBV7-2,TRBJ2-7,CASSSPGTFYEQYF,TGTGCCAGCAGCTCACCCGGGACATTCTACGAGCAGTACTTC
TRBD1,many,TRBV6-5,TRBJ2-7,CASSPTGARRYEQYF,TGTGCCAGCAGCCCGACAGGGGCGAGGCGCTACGAGCAGTACTTC
-,few,TRBV6-5,TRBJ2-7,CASSYSLVNEQYF,TGTGCCAGCAGTTACTCGCTAGTAAACGAGCAGTACTTC
-,many,TRBV4-3,TRBJ2-7,CASSQELKATYEQYF,TGCGCCAGCAGCCAAGAGCTGAAGGCAACCTACGAGCAGTACTTC
TRBD1,many,TRBV7-9,TRBJ2-1,CAGGQASYNEQFF,TGTGCCGGAGGACAGGCCTCCTACAATGAGCAGTTCTTC
TRBD2,many,TRBV5-4,TRBJ2-3,CASSPSGLLDTQYF,TGTGCCAGCAGCCCTAGCGGACTGCTCGATACGCAGTATTTT
-,many,TRBV7-6,TRBJ1-1,CASIIGPGTTEAFF,TGTGCCAGCATCATAGGTCCAGGGACCACTGAAGCTTTCTTT
-,few,TRBV20-1,TRBJ2-3,CSARGALAQVITITDTQYF,TGCAGTGCTAGAGGCGCTTTAGCGCAAGTTATCACTATCACAGATACGCAGTATTTT
-,few,TRBV30,TRBJ1-2,CAWRSGGGGYTF,TGTGCCTGGAGGTCGGGGGGCGGTGGCTACACCTTC